This T cell receptor beta chain was sequenced in a study of technical replicates of blood from a handful of donors. The CDR3 consists of 13 residues. The V segment lost 6 bases and the J segment 4 bases; nucleotides outside the gene matches: 7. Germline V gene sequence: CDR1 SQVTM, CDR2 ANQGSEA. The method was immunoSEQ multiplex PCR; TCRdb's version includes in-frame clones alone and lacks a portion of them. The repertoire includes tens of thousands of clones, 95% to 98% of them detected once, and less than 0.2% sits in the top ten. This chain connects TRBV29-1 to TRBJ2-5; 8 positions match TRBD1. This sequence was found in a human donor in good health. Sequenced input: T cells isolated from PBMCs. The CDR3 DNA follows: TGCAGCGTGGTTCAGGGGGCTGGAGAGACCCAGTACTTC. Residues: CSVVQGAGETQYF.